Listed below are T cell receptor beta chains from one sample, sequenced in a study of shared clonotypes between healthy human individuals. Produced via immunoSEQ multiplex PCR; TCRdb's table is partial and in-frame only. The sample carries approximately 840,000 clones, roughly 96% recorded once. Sequencing was carried out using naive CD8+ T cells sorted from blood. The receptors derive from a man aged 25-45 years in good health. The conserved cysteine and the conserved F or W are not part of the CDR3 here. Expanded clones get a size class; other rows say once, few or many, or leave the size out.

size,V,J,length,CDR3
-,TRBV5-6,TRBJ1-1,13,ASTQDRGPNTEAF
-,TRBV7-2,TRBJ2-1,13,ASSLTLTGNNEQF
-,TRBV7-9,TRBJ2-7,15,ASSFPRSGTGSYEQY
-,TRBV27,TRBJ2-7,13,ASSLSFGQPYEQY
-,TRBV28,TRBJ2-7,13,ASNLESWRDGRQY
-,TRBV10-3,TRBJ2-7,13,AIKALAGDSYEQY
-,TRBV6-1,TRBJ2-1,16,ASSGDRGLYSGNNEQF
-,TRBV6-6,TRBJ1-5,12,ASIRDSGKQPQH
-,TRBV6-4,TRBJ2-1,12,ASSPQGRDNEQF
-,TRBV19,TRBJ1-2,12,ASTRGYSMTGYT
-,TRBV2,TRBJ1-1,15,ASSAETVRSRDTEAF
-,TRBV4-1,TRBJ1-1,12,ASSLRGGATEAF
-,TRBV27,TRBJ1-4,11,ASSTGSDEKLF
many,TRBV27,TRBJ2-1,12,ASSLLAGEDEQF
-,TRBV11-2,TRBJ2-1,14,ASSGDWRERGNEQF
-,TRBV9,TRBJ2-5,13,ASSVVMGFGETQY
once,TRBV28,TRBJ2-7,11,ASRGLAVLEQY
-,TRBV2,TRBJ1-2,9,ASRPRLGYT
-,TRBV6-1,TRBJ2-5,15,ASSADGWDRGFETQY
-,TRBV29-1,TRBJ2-3,11,SALGVNTDTQY
-,TRBV13,TRBJ1-4,11,ASSLSDREKLF
-,TRBV5-8,TRBJ1-4,9,ASTSREKLF
-,TRBV15,TRBJ2-6,13,ATIAGLSGANVLT
-,TRBV7-9,TRBJ1-6,11,ASTGQGNSPLH
-,TRBV28,TRBJ1-5,13,ASTSYGQSNQPQH
once,TRBV10-2,TRBJ2-7,12,ASSDRDGGYEQY
-,TRBV27,TRBJ1-5,12,ASSSLMNNQPQH
once,TRBV7-9,TRBJ2-1,16,ASSLQTSPGLGHNEQF
once,TRBV15,TRBJ2-3,12,ATSRGPSTDTQY
-,TRBV14,TRBJ2-2,10,ASSQENGELF
-,TRBV5-1,TRBJ2-5,16,ASSLAGLADSKKETQY
-,TRBV5-1,TRBJ2-5,14,ASSSPGQGAGETQY
once,TRBV7-9,TRBJ2-7,17,ASSLALTATGSQSYEQY
-,TRBV11-2,TRBJ2-7,13,ASSLEGLGPYEQY
-,TRBV7-9,TRBJ1-4,13,ASSFDGQGDEKLF
-,TRBV11-2,TRBJ2-1,13,ASSSRTSGHNEQF
-,TRBV7-2,TRBJ1-2,15,ASSPGLRAEPRVGYT
-,TRBV28,TRBJ2-1,12,ASSSPGGGSEQF
-,TRBV14,TRBJ1-2,16,ASSQGRELWGQGYGYT
-,TRBV27,TRBJ2-1,17,ASSPLDLFRGLAGDEQF
-,TRBV27,TRBJ2-7,11,ASSSGQGREQY
-,TRBV4-1,TRBJ2-7,16,ASSQLPGLAGEAYEQY
-,TRBV7-9,TRBJ1-5,11,ASSLEGKQPQH
-,TRBV7-2,TRBJ2-7,9,ASRGLGEQY